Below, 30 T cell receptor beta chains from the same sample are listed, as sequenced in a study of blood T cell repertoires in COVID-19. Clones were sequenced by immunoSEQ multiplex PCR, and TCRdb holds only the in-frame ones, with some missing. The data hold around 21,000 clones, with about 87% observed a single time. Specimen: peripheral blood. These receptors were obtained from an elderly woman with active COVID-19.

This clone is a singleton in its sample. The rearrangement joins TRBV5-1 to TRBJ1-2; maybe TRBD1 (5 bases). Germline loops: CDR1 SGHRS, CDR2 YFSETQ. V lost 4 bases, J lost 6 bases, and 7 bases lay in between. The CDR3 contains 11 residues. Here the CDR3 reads CASSIGDGYTF. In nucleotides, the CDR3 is TGCGCCAGCAGCATAGGGGATGGCTACACCTTC. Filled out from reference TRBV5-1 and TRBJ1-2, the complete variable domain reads KAGVTQTPRYLIKTRGQQVTLSCSPISGHRSVSWYQQTPGQGLQFLFEYFSETQRNKGNFPGRFSGRQFSNSRSEMNVSTLELGDSALYLCASSIGDGYTFGSGTRLTVV.

The CDR3 is CASSIDGTGGGYEQFF. CDR3 bases: TGTGCCAGTAGTATAGACGGGACAGGGGGCGGGTATGAGCAGTTCTTC. The V and J genes are TRBV19 and TRBJ2-1; 12 bases line up with TRBD1. CDR3 size: 16 residues. V gave up 0 bases and J gave up 8 bases; unmatched junction bases: 5. Germline V gives CDR1 LNHDA, CDR2 SQIVND (reference sequence).

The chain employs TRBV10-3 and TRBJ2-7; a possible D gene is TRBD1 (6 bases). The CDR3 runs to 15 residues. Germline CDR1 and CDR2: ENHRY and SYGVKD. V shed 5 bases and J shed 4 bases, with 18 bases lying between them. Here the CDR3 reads CAISPVGGSRYEQYF. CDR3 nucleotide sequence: TGTGCCATCAGTCCGGTAGGGGGATCTAGATACGAGCAGTACTTC.

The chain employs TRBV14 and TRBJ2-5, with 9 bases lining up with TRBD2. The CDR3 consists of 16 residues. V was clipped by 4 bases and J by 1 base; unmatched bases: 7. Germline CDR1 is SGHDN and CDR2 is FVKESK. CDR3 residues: CASSRNSGGIQETQYF. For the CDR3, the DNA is TGTGCCAGCAGCCGCAATAGCGGGGGCATCCAAGAGACCCAGTACTTC.

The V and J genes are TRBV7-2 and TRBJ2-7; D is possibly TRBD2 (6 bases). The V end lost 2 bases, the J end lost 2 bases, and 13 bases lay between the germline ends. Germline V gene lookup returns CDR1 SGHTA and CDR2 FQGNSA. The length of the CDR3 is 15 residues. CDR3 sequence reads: CASSLSGTPTYEQYF. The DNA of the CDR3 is TGTGCCAGCAGCTTATCCGGGACTCCTACCTACGAGCAGTACTTC.

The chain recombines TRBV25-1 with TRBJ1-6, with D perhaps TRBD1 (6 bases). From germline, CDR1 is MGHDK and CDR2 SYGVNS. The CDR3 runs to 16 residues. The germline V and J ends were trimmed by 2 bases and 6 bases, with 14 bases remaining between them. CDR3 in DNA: TGTGCCAGCAGTGAAACTCAACAGGGTACTAATTCACCCCTCCACTTT. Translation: CASSETQQGTNSPLHF.

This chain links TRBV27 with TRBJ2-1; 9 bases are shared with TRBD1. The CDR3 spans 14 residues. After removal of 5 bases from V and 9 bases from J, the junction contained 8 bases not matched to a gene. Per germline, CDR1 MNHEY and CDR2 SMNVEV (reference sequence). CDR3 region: CASSEGTGKGEQFF. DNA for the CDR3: TGTGCCAGCAGTGAAGGGACAGGGAAAGGTGAGCAGTTCTTC.

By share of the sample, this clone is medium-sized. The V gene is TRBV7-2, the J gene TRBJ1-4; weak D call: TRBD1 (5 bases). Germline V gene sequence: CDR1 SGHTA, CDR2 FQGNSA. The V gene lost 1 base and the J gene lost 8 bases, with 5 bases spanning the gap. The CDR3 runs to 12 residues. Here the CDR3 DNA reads TGTGCCAGCAGCTTAGAGGGGGAAAAACTGTTTTTT. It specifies CASSLEGEKLFF.

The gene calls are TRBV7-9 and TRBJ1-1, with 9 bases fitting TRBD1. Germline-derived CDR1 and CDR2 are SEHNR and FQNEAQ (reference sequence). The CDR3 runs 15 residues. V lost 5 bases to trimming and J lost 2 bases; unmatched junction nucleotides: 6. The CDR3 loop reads CASSRVGQGNTEAFF. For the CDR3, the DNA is TGTGCCAGCAGCCGAGTGGGACAGGGAAACACTGAAGCTTTCTTT.

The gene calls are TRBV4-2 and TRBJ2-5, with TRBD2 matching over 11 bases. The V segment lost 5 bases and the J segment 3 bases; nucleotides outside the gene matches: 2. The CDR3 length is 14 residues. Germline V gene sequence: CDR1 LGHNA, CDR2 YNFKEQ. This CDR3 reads CASSRGLAEETQYF. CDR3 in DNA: TGTGCCAGCAGCAGGGGACTAGCGGAAGAGACCCAGTACTTC.

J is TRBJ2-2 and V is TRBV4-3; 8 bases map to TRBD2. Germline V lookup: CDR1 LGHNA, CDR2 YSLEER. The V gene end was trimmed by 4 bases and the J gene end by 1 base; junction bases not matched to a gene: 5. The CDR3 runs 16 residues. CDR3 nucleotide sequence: TGCGCCAGCAGCCGGAGCGGGGGCATGAACACCGGGGAGCTGTTTTTT. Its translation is CASSRSGGMNTGELFF.

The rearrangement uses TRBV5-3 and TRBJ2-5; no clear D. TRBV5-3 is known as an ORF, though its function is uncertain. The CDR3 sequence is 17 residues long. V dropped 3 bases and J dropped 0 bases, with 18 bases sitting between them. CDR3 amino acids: CARSSSHYLLYQETQYF. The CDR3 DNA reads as TGTGCCAGAAGCTCTTCCCACTACTTACTTTACCAAGAGACCCAGTACTTC.

CDR3 nucleotides: TGTGCCAGCTCGATGGGCCAGAGAACTGAAGCTTTCTTT. This gives the protein CASSMGQRTEAFF. The chain combines TRBV3-1 (or the pseudogene TRBV3-2) with TRBJ1-1, with D unclear. V was pared by 8 bases and J by 5 bases, with 15 bases between. CDR1 and CDR2 from the germline V gene are LGHDT and YNNKEL (reference sequence). CDR3 size: 13 residues.

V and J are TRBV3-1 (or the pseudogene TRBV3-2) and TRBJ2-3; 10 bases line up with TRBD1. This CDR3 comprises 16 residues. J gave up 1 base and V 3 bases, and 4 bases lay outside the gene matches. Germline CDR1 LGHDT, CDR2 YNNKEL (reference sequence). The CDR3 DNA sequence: TGTGCCAGCAGCCACTCCGGGACAGGGGGCACAGATACGCAGTATTTT. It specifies CASSHSGTGGTDTQYF.

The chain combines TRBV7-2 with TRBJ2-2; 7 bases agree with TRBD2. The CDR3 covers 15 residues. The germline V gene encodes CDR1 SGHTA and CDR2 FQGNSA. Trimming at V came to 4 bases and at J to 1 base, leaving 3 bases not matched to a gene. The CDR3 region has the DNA TGTGCCAGCAGCTCGAGCGGGGTGAACACCGGGGAGCTGTTTTTT. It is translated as CASSSSGVNTGELFF.

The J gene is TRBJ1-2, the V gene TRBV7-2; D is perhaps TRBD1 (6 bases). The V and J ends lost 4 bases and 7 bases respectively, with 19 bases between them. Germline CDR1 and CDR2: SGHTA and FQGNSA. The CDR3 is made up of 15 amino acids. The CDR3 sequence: CASSSYQGGGGGYTF. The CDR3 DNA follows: TGTGCCAGCAGCTCCTACCAAGGGGGGGGTGGTGGCTACACCTTC.

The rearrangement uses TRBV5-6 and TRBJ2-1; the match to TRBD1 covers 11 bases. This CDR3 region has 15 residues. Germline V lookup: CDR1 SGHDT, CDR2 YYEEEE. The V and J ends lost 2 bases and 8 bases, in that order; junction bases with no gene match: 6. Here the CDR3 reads CASSLGDRGDDEQFF. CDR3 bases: TGTGCCAGCAGCTTAGGGGACAGGGGGGATGATGAGCAGTTCTTC.

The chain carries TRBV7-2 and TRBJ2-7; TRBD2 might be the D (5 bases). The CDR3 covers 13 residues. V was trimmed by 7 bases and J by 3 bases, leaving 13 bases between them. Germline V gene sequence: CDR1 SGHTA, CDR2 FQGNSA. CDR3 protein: CASTYPGIYEQYF. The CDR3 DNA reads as TGTGCCAGCACCTACCCGGGGATCTACGAGCAGTACTTC.

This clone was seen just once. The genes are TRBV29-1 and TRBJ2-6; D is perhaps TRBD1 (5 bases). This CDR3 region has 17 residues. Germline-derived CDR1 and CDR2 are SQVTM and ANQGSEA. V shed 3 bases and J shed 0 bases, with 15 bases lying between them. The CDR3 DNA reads TGCAGCGTTGACTGGGCAGGGAATCCCTCTGGGGCCAACGTCCTGACTTTC. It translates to CSVDWAGNPSGANVLTF.

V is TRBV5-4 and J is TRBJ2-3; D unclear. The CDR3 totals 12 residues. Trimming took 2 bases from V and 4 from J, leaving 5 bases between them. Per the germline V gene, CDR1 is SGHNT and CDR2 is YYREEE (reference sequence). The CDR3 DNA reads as TGTGCCAGCAGCTTAATCGCAGATACGCAGTATTTT. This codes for CASSLIADTQYF.

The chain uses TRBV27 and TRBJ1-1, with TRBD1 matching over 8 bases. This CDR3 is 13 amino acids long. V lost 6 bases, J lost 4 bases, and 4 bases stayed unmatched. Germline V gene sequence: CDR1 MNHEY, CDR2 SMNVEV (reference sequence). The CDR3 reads CASSRTGSTEAFF. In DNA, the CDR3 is TGTGCCAGCAGCCGGACAGGGAGCACTGAAGCTTTCTTT.

CDR3 in DNA: TGCGCCAGCAGCGGACAGCTTGCGGGGGCCTACGAGCAGTACTTC. Residues: CASSGQLAGAYEQYF. This rearrangement joins TRBV4-3 to TRBJ2-7, with a tentative D call TRBD2 (7 bases). The V and J ends lost 5 bases and 2 bases respectively, with 16 bases between them. Germline V gives CDR1 LGHNA, CDR2 YSLEER. CDR3 length equals 15 residues.

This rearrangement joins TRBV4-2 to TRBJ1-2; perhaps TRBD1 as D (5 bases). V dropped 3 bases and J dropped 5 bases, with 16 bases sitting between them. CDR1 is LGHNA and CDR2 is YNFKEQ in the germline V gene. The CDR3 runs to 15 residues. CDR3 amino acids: CASSHDRDKLYGYTF. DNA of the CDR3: TGTGCCAGCAGCCACGACAGAGACAAGCTATATGGCTACACCTTC.

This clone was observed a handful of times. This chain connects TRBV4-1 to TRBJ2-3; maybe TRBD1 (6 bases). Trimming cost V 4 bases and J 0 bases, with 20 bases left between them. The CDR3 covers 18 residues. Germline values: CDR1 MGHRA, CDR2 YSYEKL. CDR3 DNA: TGCGCCAGCAGCCGGACAGAAAACCTCCTCACTAGCACAGATACGCAGTATTTT. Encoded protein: CASSRTENLLTSTDTQYF.

As DNA, the CDR3 is TGTGCCAGCAGACAGGACAGGGTTGGCGGCTACACCTTC. Its protein is CASRQDRVGGYTF. The chain recombines TRBV6-5 with TRBJ1-2; 8 bases map to TRBD1. Germline-derived CDR1 and CDR2 are MNHEY and SVGAGI. The CDR3 is 13 amino acids. V dropped 6 bases and J dropped 8; count of bases not matched to a gene: 8.

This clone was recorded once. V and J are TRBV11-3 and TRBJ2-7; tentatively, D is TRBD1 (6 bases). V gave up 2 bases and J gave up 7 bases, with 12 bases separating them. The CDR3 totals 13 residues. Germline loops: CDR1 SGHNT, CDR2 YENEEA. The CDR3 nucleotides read TGTGCCAGCAGCTTACACCAAACAGGGGAGCAGTACTTC. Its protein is CASSLHQTGEQYF. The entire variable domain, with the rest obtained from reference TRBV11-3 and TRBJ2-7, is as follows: EAGVVQSPRYKIIEKKQPVAFWCNPISGHNTLYWYLQNLGQGPELLIRYENEEAVDDSQLPKDRFSAERLKGVDSTLKIQPAELGDSAVYLCASSLHQTGEQYFGPGTRLTVT.

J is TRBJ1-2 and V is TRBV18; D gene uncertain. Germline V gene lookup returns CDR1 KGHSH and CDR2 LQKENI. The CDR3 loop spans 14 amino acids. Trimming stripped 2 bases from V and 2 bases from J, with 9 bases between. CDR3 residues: CASSPSVLNYGYTF. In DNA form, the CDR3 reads TGTGCCAGCTCACCATCAGTCTTGAACTATGGCTACACCTTC.

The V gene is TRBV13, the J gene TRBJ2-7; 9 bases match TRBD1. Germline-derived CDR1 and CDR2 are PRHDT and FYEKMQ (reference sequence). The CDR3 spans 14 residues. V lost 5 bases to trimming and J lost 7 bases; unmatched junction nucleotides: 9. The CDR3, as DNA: TGTGCCAGCAGCGACAGGGACAGGGAAGGTGAGCAGTACTTC. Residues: CASSDRDREGEQYF.

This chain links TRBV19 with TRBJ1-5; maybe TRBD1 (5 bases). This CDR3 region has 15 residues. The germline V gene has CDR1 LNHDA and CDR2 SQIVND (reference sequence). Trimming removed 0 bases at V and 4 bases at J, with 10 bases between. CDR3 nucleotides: TGTGCCAGTAGTATAGAAAGGACAACAAATCAGCCCCAGCATTTT. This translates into CASSIERTTNQPQHF. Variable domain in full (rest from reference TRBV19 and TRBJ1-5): DGGITQSPKYLFRKEGQNVTLSCEQNLNHDAMYWYRQDPGQGLRLIYYSQIVNDFQKGDIAEGYSVSREKKESFPLTVTSAQKNPTAFYLCASSIERTTNQPQHFGDGTRLSIL.

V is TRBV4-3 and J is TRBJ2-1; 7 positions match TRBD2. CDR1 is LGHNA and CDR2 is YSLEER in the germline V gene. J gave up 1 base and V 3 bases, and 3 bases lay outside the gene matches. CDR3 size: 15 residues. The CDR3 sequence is CASSQTAGSYNEQFF. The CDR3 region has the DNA TGCGCCAGCAGCCAGACAGCGGGGTCCTACAATGAGCAGTTCTTC.